What follows describes a single T cell receptor (beta chain). No antigen is known for it. There are no base qualities to consult, and no much larger clone falls within one base. The germline V gene supplies CDR1 SGDLS and CDR2 YYNGEE. Measured from the cysteine to the phenylalanine, the CDR3 is 12 residues long. Left in the record is the CDR3 DNA by itself, 36 bases read in frame from the first base. V is shortened by 4 bases, J by 7 bases, and the region joining them spans 8 bases. These data come from a study of blood T cell repertoires in COVID-19 (dated by TCRdb to 2019 to 2021). Regarding the research as a whole: Collaborator samples came from the United States, Italy and Spain and covered acute and convalescent phases of COVID-19. A freely available public database, intended as a resource for researchers studying the immune response to SARS-CoV-2, is where the repertoires were released. Samples came from the ongoing ImmuneRACE study (first 160 participants) plus 1,254 subjects from 6 global collaborators. The prospective study material was composed of cDNA or gDNA derived from T cells, B-cell-depleted T cells, or PBMCs. Deeply sampled blood TCRbeta repertoires from subjects exposed to, actively infected with, or recovered from COVID-19 were included in the dataset. Where available, HLA class I and class II types were taken from metadata supplied by the sample provider and were not determined by assay-based typing. Sample metadata almost always included a de-identified subject ID, COVID-19 status, age in years and sex. Here is what the overall study found, with its caveats: Clinical and demographic metadata were provided uncurated, with the amount varying by source and participant.

TCRbeta CDR3 regions were amplified from genomic DNA by means of the immunoSEQ Assay, a bias-controlled multiplex PCR. The study's processing was this. The number of nucleated cells in each sample was estimated from the amplification of reference gene primers within the assay. To quantify the absolute abundance of each unique TCRbeta CDR3 rearrangement, sequence reads were collapsed and filtered. For each sample, productive Simpson clonality was calculated as the square root of Simpson's diversity index across productive rearrangements. TCRdb retrieved this table from immuneACCESS and kept in-frame rearrangements only. Not all clones are present; in checked studies, unresolved V genes account for under half, and no reason is known for the remainder. D and trimming come from the DNA, and the V and J calls and clone size come from that table. This sample has 650,000 to 800,000 clones in its table, and 70% to 90% of those were observed once. The ten largest clones represent 0.2% to 0.3% of the sample.

Each collaborating institution followed its own protocols to collect whole blood in K2EDTA tubes. Collaborator samples were shipped for TCRbeta analysis as frozen whole blood, isolated PBMCs, or DNA extracted from either sample type. The chain links TRBV9 with TRBJ2-2; the D gene cannot be named for sure. The sequence came from a woman under 30 with acute or convalescent COVID-19. Sequencing was performed on peripheral blood. CDR3 region: CASSPVNGELFF. The bases read TGTGCCAGCAGCCCAGTGAACGGGGAGCTGTTTTTT.